These 17 T cell receptor beta chains were sequenced from one sample in a study of Ad26.COV2.S vaccination and SARS-CoV-2 variants. Treatment specified: some 20 received Ad26.COV2.S at low or high dose, single or two shots; about 5 received placebo; per-sample allocation not given. After the first vaccine or placebo injection, samples were drawn on day 63. Assay: immunoSEQ multiplex PCR; the TCRdb copy retains only in-frame clones and omits some. The sample consists of 410,000 or so clones, roughly 90% of them appearing once. Sequences were derived from peripheral blood, sampled in a trial of Ad26.COV2.S vaccine versus placebo. Every receptor here comes from a person aged 18-65 years who received the Ad26.COV2.S COVID-19 vaccine or a placebo.

The chain recombines TRBV27 with TRBJ2-7; 12 positions agree with TRBD1. The germline V gene has CDR1 MNHEY and CDR2 SMNVEV (reference sequence). The CDR3 runs 18 residues. J gave up 0 bases and V 5 bases, and 11 bases lay outside the gene matches. This chain's CDR3 is CASSPKKGQGASSYEQYF. DNA of the CDR3: TGTGCCAGCAGTCCGAAAAAGGGACAGGGGGCGAGCTCCTACGAGCAGTACTTC.

V gene TRBV27 combines with J gene TRBJ2-5, with 10 bases matching TRBD2. Per the germline V gene, CDR1 is MNHEY and CDR2 is SMNVEV (reference sequence). The CDR3 loop spans 15 amino acids. V trimming: 2 bases; J trimming: 5 bases; junction bases outside the gene matches: 5. The CDR3 DNA reads TGTGCCAGCAGTTTAAGCGGGGGGGCTTGGGAGACCCAGTACTTC. This codes for CASSLSGGAWETQYF.

The rearrangement links TRBV11-3 to TRBJ2-3; D may match TRBD1 or TRBD2 (6 bases each). Germline V gene data show CDR1 as SGHNT and CDR2 as YENEEA. There are 15 residues in the CDR3. The V and J ends lost 5 bases and 5 bases respectively, with 17 bases between them. Here the CDR3 DNA reads TGTGCCAGCAGCCTGAAAGGGGGGCTTGGAGATACGCAGTATTTT. Amino acid sequence: CASSLKGGLGDTQYF.

The chain has TRBV29-1 and TRBJ2-7; 8 bases line up with TRBD1. J gave up 3 bases and V 6 bases, and 10 bases lay outside the gene matches. Germline CDR1 is SQVTM and CDR2 is ANQGSEA. This CDR3 has 14 residues. As DNA, the CDR3 is TGCAGCGTGAAGGTGGGGACAGGTAACTACGAGCAGTACTTC. Translating it yields CSVKVGTGNYEQYF.

The rearrangement joins TRBV27 to TRBJ2-3; 9 bases agree with TRBD2. From germline, CDR1 is MNHEY and CDR2 SMNVEV (reference sequence). The J segment lost 5 bases and the V segment lost 4 bases, leaving 7 bases of the junction unmatched. The CDR3 loop spans 15 amino acids. The CDR3 is CASSSTGLAVDTQYF. The CDR3 region has the DNA TGTGCCAGCAGTTCCACGGGACTAGCCGTAGATACGCAGTATTTT.

CDR3 bases: TGTGCCAGCAGTGCCTTCAGACAACCCAACTATGGCTACACCTTC. Amino acid sequence: CASSAFRQPNYGYTF. This chain uses TRBV6-2 or TRBV6-3 with TRBJ1-2; D not certain. Germline-derived CDR1 and CDR2 are MNHEY and SVGEGT. Trimming took 5 bases from V and 2 from J, leaving 15 bases between them. The CDR3 length is 15 residues.

This chain links TRBV6-5 with TRBJ2-3; D is unclear. The CDR3 runs 13 residues. Trimming pared 9 bases from V and 1 base from J, leaving 11 bases between. In germline, CDR1 is MNHEY, CDR2 SVGAGI. The CDR3 loop reads CARRHGGTDTQYF. The CDR3 nucleotides are TGTGCCAGACGTCATGGAGGCACAGATACGCAGTATTTT.

The chain links TRBV11-3 to TRBJ2-7; weak D call: TRBD2 (6 bases). The V end was cut by 4 bases, the J end by 0 bases, with 10 bases between. The CDR3 runs to 14 residues. Germline loops: CDR1 SGHNT, CDR2 YENEEA. The CDR3 protein is CASSSGGSSYEQYF. In DNA form, the CDR3 reads TGTGCCAGCAGCTCTGGAGGGAGCTCCTACGAGCAGTACTTC. Drawing the rest from reference TRBV11-3 and TRBJ2-7, the complete variable domain is EAGVVQSPRYKIIEKKQPVAFWCNPISGHNTLYWYLQNLGQGPELLIRYENEEAVDDSQLPKDRFSAERLKGVDSTLKIQPAELGDSAVYLCASSSGGSSYEQYFGPGTRLTVT.

This chain connects TRBV28 to TRBJ1-2; unclear D gene. V lost 4 bases, J lost 2 bases, and 8 bases lay in between. The CDR3 contains 13 residues. From germline, CDR1 is MDHEN and CDR2 SYDVKM. CDR3 amino acids: CASSSGLNYGYTF. DNA of the CDR3: TGTGCCAGCAGTTCCGGGCTCAACTATGGCTACACCTTC.

A few counts support this clone. This chain connects TRBV30 to TRBJ2-7, with 7 nucleotides matching TRBD1. The CDR3 spans 16 residues. CDR1 is GTSNPN, CDR2 SVGIG, per germline (reference sequence). Unmatched junction bases numbered 9, after V lost 1 base and J lost 0 bases. CDR3 sequence: CAWSGTGDLLSYEQYF. CDR3 nucleotide sequence: TGTGCCTGGAGTGGGACAGGCGACCTACTCTCCTACGAGCAGTACTTC.

This clone was seen a single time. J is TRBJ2-5 and V is TRBV28, with no clear D. The CDR3 has 14 residues. Germline V gene data show CDR1 as MDHEN and CDR2 as SYDVKM. Trimming removed 2 bases from V and 5 bases from J, with 12 bases in between. The chain's CDR3 is CASSLMGQLETQYF. CDR3 DNA: TGTGCCAGCAGTTTAATGGGCCAGTTGGAGACCCAGTACTTC.

Only one count was recorded for this clone. This rearrangement joins TRBV9 to TRBJ2-1, with TRBD1 identical over 8 bases. The V gene end was trimmed by 4 bases and the J gene end by 4 bases; junction bases not matched to a gene: 10. Germline loops: CDR1 SGDLS, CDR2 YYNGEE. The CDR3 length is 16 residues. The CDR3 DNA follows: TGTGCCAGCAGCCCCCGGGACAGGTGGGGGTACAATGAGCAGTTCTTC. It codes for CASSPRDRWGYNEQFF.

This clone was seen just once. The chain couples TRBV5-1 to TRBJ1-1; D is unclear. Trimming took off 6 bases at V and 2 bases at J, with 14 bases between the two ends. The germline V gene encodes CDR1 SGHRS and CDR2 YFSETQ. The length of the CDR3 is 14 residues. The CDR3 is CASTQGRGNTEAFF. The CDR3 DNA is TGCGCCAGCACCCAAGGTCGCGGTAACACTGAAGCTTTCTTT.

This sequence joins TRBV19 and TRBJ1-2, with D possibly matching TRBD1 (6 bases). V shed 4 bases and J shed 6 bases, with 12 bases lying between them. The CDR3 loop spans 13 amino acids. Germline CDR1 and CDR2: LNHDA and SQIVND (reference sequence). The CDR3 sequence: CASSTGAGDGYTF. For the CDR3, the DNA is TGTGCCAGTAGTACAGGGGCTGGAGATGGCTACACCTTC.

The table lists this clone with a few counts. This sequence joins TRBV7-9 and TRBJ1-5; D is undetermined. The V gene lost 6 bases and the J gene lost 15 bases, with 6 bases spanning the gap. The CDR3 runs 8 residues. From germline, CDR1 is SEHNR and CDR2 FQNEAQ (reference sequence). CDR3 residues: CASRTWHF. CDR3 sequence (DNA): TGTGCCAGCAGGACCTGGCATTTT.

This chain links TRBV19 with TRBJ2-2, with D perhaps TRBD1 (5 bases). Trimming took off 1 base at V and 0 bases at J, with 6 bases between the two ends. The CDR3 is made up of 15 amino acids. Germline lookup yields CDR1 LNHDA and CDR2 SQIVND (reference sequence). The CDR3 sequence is CASSIAQANTGELFF. The CDR3 DNA reads TGTGCCAGTAGTATAGCACAGGCGAACACCGGGGAGCTGTTTTTT.

This rearrangement joins TRBV5-1 to TRBJ1-6, with 8 bases lining up with TRBD1. The J segment lost 0 bases and the V segment lost 4 bases, leaving 9 bases of the junction unmatched. Looked up from germline, CDR1 is SGHRS and CDR2 is YFSETQ. The CDR3 loop spans 18 amino acids. In DNA form, the CDR3 reads TGCGCCAGCAGCCCGCTGACAGGGGCGAGCTCCTATAATTCACCCCTCCACTTT. This gives the protein CASSPLTGASSYNSPLHF.